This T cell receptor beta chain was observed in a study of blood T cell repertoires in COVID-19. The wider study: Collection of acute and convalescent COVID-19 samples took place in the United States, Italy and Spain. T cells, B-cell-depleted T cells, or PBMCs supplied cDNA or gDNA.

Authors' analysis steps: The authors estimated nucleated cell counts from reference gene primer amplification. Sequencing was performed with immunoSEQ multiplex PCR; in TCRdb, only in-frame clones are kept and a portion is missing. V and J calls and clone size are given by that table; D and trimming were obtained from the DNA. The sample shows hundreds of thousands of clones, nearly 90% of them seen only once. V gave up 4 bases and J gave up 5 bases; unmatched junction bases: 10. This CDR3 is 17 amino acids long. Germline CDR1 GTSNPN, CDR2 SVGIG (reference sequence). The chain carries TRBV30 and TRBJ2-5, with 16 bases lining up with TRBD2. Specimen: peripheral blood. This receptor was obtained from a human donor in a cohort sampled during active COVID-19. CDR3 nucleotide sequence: TGTGCCTGGACCACGGGACTAGCGGGAGGGCCGGGGGAGACCCAGTACTTC. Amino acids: CAWTTGLAGGPGETQYF.